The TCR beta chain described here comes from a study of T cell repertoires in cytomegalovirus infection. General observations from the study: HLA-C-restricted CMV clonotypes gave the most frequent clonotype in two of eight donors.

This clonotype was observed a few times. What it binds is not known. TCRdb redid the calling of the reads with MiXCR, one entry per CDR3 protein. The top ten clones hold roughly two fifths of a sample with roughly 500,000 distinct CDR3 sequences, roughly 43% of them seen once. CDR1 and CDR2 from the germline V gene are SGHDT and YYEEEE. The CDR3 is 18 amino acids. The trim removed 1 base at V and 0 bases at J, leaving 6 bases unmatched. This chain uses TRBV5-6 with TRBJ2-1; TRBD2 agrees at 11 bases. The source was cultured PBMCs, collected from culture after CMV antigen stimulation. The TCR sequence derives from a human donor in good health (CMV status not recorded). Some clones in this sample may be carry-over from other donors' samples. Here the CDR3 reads CASSLLAGGQNSYNEQFF. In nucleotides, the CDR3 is TGTGCCAGCAGCTTGCTAGCGGGAGGACAAAACTCCTACAATGAGCAGTTCTTC.